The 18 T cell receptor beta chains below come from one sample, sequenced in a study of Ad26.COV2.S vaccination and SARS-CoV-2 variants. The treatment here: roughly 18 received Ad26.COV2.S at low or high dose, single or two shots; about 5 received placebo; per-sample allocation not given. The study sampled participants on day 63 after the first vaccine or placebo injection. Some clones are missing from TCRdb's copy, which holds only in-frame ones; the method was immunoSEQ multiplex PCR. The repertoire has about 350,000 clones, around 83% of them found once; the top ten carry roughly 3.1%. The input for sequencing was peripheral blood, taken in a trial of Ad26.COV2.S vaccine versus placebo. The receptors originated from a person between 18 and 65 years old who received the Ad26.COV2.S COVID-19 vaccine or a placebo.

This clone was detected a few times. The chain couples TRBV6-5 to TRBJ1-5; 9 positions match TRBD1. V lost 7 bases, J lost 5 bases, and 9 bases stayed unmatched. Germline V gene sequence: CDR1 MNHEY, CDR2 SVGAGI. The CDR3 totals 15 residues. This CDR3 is CASKRGTGSDQPQHF. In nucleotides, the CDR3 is TGTGCCAGCAAAAGAGGGACAGGGAGTGATCAGCCCCAGCATTTT.

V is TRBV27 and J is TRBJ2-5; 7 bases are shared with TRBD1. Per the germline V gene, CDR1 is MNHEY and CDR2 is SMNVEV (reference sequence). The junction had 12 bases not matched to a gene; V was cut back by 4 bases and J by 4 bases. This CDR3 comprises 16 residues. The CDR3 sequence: CASSSSYRQGVETQYF. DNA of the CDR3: TGTGCCAGCAGTTCCTCATACCGACAGGGTGTAGAGACCCAGTACTTC.

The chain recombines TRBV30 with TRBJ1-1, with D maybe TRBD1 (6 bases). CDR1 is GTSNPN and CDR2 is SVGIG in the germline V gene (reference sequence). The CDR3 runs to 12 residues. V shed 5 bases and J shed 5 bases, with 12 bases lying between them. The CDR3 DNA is TGTGCCTGGGGCACAGGGAAGACTGAAGCTTTCTTT. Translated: CAWGTGKTEAFF.

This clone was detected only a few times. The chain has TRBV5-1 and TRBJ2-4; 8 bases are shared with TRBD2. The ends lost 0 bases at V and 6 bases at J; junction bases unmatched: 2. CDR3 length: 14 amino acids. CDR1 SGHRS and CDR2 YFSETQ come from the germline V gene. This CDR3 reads CASSLAGGSNIQYF. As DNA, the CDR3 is TGCGCCAGCAGCTTGGCGGGGGGGTCAAACATTCAGTACTTC. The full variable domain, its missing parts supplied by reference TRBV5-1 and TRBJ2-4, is KAGVTQTPRYLIKTRGQQVTLSCSPISGHRSVSWYQQTPGQGLQFLFEYFSETQRNKGNFPGRFSGRQFSNSRSEMNVSTLELGDSALYLCASSLAGGSNIQYFGAGTRLSVL.

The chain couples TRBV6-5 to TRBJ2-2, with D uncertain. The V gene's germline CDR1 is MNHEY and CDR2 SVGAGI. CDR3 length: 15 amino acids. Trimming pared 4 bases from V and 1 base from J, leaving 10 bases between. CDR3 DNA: TGTGCCAGCAGTTTAGCAGAACTGAACACCGGGGAGCTGTTTTTT. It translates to CASSLAELNTGELFF.

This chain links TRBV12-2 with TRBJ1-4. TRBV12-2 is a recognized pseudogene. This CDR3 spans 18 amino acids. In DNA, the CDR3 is TGTGCAAGTCGCTTCGTCCCCTCACGGCGGGGTTATAATGAAAAACTGTTTTTT. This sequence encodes CASRFVPSRRGYNEKLFF.

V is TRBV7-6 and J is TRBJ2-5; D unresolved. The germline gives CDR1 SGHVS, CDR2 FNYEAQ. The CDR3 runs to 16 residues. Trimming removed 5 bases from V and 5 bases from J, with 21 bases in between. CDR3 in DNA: TGTGCCAGCAGCCCCCTTGAACGGCGGATAGGCGAGACCCAGTACTTC. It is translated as CASSPLERRIGETQYF. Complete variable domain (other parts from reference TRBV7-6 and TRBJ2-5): GAGVSQSPRYKVTKRGQDVALRCDPISGHVSLYWYRQALGQGPEFLTYFNYEAQQDKSGLPNDRFSAERPEGSISTLTIQRTEQRDSAMYRCASSPLERRIGETQYFGPGTRLLVL.

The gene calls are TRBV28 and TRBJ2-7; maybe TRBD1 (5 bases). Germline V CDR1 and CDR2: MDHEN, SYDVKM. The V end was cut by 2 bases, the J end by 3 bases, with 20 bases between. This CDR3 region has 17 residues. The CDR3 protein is CASSLKRVGQVLYEQYF. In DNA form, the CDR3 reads TGTGCCAGCAGTTTAAAACGTGTGGGGCAGGTTCTCTACGAGCAGTACTTC.

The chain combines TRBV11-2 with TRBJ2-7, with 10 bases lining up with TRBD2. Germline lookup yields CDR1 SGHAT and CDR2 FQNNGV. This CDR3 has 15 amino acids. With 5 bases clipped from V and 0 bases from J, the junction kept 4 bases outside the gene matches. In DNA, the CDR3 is TGTGCCAGCAGCACCCGACTAGCGGGCTCCTACGAGCAGTACTTC. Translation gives CASSTRLAGSYEQYF.

The CDR3: CASNLARAGYTF. The CDR3 DNA reads TGTGCCAGCAATCTAGCGAGGGCTGGCTACACCTTC. The chain links TRBV2 to TRBJ1-2; the D is unclear. V gave up 7 bases and J gave up 7 bases, with 13 bases separating them. Germline values: CDR1 SNHLY, CDR2 FYNNEI. CDR3 length equals 12 residues.

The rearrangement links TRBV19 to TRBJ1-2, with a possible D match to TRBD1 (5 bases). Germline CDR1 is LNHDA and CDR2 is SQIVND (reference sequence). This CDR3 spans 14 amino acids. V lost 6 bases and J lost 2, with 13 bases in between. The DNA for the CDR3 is TGTGCCAGTAGGCAGGGATTTCGCAACTATGGCTACACCTTC. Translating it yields CASRQGFRNYGYTF.

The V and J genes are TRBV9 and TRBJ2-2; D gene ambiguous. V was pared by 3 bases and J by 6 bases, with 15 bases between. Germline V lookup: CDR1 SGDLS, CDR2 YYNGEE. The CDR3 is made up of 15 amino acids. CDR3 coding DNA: TGTGCCAGCAGCGAGCACCCGGCTTCCGCCGGGGAGCTGTTTTTT. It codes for CASSEHPASAGELFF.

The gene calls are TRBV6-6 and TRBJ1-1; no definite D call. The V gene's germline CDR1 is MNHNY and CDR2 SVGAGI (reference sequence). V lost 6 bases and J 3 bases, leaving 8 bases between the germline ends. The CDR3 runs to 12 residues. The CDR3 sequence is CASRVGDTEAFF. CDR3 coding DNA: TGTGCCAGCAGGGTCGGGGACACTGAAGCTTTCTTT.

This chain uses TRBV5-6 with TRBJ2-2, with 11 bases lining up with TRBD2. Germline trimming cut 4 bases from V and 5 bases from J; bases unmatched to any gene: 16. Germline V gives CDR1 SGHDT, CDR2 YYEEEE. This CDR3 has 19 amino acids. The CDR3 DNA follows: TGTGCCAGCAGCCTCCTACTAGCGGGAGAAAGGTTTGGGACCGGGGAGCTGTTTTTT. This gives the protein CASSLLLAGERFGTGELFF.

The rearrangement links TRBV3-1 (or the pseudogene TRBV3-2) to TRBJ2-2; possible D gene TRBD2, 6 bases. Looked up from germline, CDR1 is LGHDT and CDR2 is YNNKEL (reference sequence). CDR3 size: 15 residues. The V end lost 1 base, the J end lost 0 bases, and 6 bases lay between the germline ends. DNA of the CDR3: TGTGCCAGCAGCCAAGGGGGGGCGAACACCGGGGAGCTGTTTTTT. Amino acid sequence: CASSQGGANTGELFF.

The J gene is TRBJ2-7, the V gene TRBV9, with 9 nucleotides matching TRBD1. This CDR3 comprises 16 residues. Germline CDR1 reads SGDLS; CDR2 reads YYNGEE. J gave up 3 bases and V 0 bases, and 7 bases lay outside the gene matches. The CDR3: CASSVGPQGAYYEQYF. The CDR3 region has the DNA TGTGCCAGCAGCGTAGGGCCACAGGGGGCCTACTACGAGCAGTACTTC.

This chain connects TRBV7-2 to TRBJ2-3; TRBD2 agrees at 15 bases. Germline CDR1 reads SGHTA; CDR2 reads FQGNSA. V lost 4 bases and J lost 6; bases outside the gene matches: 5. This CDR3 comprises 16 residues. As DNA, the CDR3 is TGTGCCAGCAGCTCGCGGACTAGCGGGGGGGCCGATACGCAGTATTTT. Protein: CASSSRTSGGADTQYF.

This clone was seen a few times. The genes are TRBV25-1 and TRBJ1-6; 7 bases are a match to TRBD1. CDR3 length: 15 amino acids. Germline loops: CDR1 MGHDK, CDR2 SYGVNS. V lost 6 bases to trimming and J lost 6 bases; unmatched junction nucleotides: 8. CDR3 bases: TGTGCCAGCAGCGCTACAGGGGCTGGTAATTCACCCCTCCACTTT. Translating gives CASSATGAGNSPLHF.